These 21 T cell receptor beta chains were all obtained from the same sample, sequenced in a study of T cell responses to AZD1222 COVID-19 vaccine. Sequencing was performed with immunoSEQ multiplex PCR; in TCRdb, only in-frame clones are kept and a portion is missing. The sample consists of approximately 120,000 clones, roughly 90% of them appearing once. The sequenced sample was peripheral blood, obtained on day 0 of AZD1222 vaccination. Receptors originate from an adult in good health.

V usage is TRBV29-1 and J usage is TRBJ1-4; no definite D call. The V and J ends lost 4 bases and 0 bases respectively, with 9 bases between them. The CDR3 spans 14 residues. CDR1 is SQVTM, CDR2 ANQGSEA, per germline. The CDR3 bases are TGCAGCGTTGGGTCAAGGGCAACTAATGAAAAACTGTTTTTT. Translating it yields CSVGSRATNEKLFF.

This chain connects TRBV19 to TRBJ2-7; maybe TRBD2 (6 bases). V lost 5 bases and J lost 1, with 15 bases in between. Germline-derived CDR1 and CDR2 are LNHDA and SQIVND (reference sequence). The CDR3 totals 15 residues. The CDR3 DNA reads TGTGCCAGTAGTCTCCGGGACTTACCATCCTACGAGCAGTACTTC. Protein sequence: CASSLRDLPSYEQYF.

In this sample, this clone turned up once. This chain connects TRBV10-3 to TRBJ2-7, with 8 bases fitting TRBD1. Per germline, CDR1 ENHRY and CDR2 SYGVKD. The CDR3 has 16 residues. V trimming: 0 bases; J trimming: 0 bases; junction bases outside the gene matches: 4. The CDR3 spells CAISESDRGLSYEQYF. The CDR3 DNA follows: TGTGCCATCAGTGAGTCCGACAGGGGTCTCTCCTACGAGCAGTACTTC.

V and J are TRBV6-1 and TRBJ2-7; unclear D gene. CDR3 length: 14 residues. The V gene lost 1 base and the J gene lost 7 bases, with 14 bases spanning the gap. In germline, CDR1 is MNHNS, CDR2 SASEGT. CDR3 region: CASSEGGWGREQYF. As DNA, the CDR3 is TGTGCCAGCAGTGAAGGAGGTTGGGGTAGGGAGCAGTACTTC.

This chain uses TRBV3-1 (or the pseudogene TRBV3-2) with TRBJ1-5; D may be TRBD1 (5 bases). Germline CDR1 and CDR2: LGHDT and YNNKEL (reference sequence). The CDR3 sequence is 15 residues long. The V and J ends lost 4 bases and 0 bases respectively, with 10 bases between them. CDR3 amino acids: CASSRDSDSNQPQHF. CDR3 sequence (DNA): TGTGCCAGCAGCCGGGACTCTGATAGCAATCAGCCCCAGCATTTT.

The CDR3 DNA follows: TGTGCCAGTAGTAAGGACAGAGCAACTAATGAAAAACTGTTTTTT. It encodes CASSKDRATNEKLFF. This chain connects TRBV19 to TRBJ1-4; weak D call: TRBD1 (6 bases). V lost 4 bases, J lost 0 bases, and 9 bases lay in between. This CDR3 comprises 15 residues. CDR1 is LNHDA and CDR2 is SQIVND in the germline V gene (reference sequence).

V gene TRBV7-2 combines with J gene TRBJ2-5; D might be TRBD1 (5 bases). Germline CDR1 and CDR2: SGHTA and FQGNSA. The V gene lost 6 bases and the J gene lost 2 bases, with 10 bases spanning the gap. CDR3 length equals 13 residues. CDR3 nucleotides: TGTGCCAGCAGGTCAGGGTTACAAGAGACCCAGTACTTC. Translating gives CASRSGLQETQYF.

V and J are TRBV4-1 and TRBJ2-7; 10 bases match TRBD2. V trimming: 2 bases; J trimming: 0 bases; junction bases outside the gene matches: 13. Germline V lookup: CDR1 MGHRA, CDR2 YSYEKL. The CDR3 is 19 amino acids. The CDR3 coding sequence is TGCGCCAGCAGCCAATTCGATAGCGGGGGGACCAGGAGCTCCTACGAGCAGTACTTC. This sequence encodes CASSQFDSGGTRSSYEQYF.

The V gene is TRBV19, the J gene TRBJ1-1; no clear D. The CDR3 totals 12 residues. Germline lookup yields CDR1 LNHDA and CDR2 SQIVND (reference sequence). The germline V and J ends were trimmed by 10 bases and 1 base, with 10 bases remaining between them. The CDR3 sequence is CAIFTENTEAFF. The CDR3 region has the DNA TGTGCCATTTTTACAGAGAACACTGAAGCTTTCTTT.

The gene calls are TRBV27 and TRBJ1-2, with unresolved D. V lost 8 bases and J lost 1, with 11 bases in between. The CDR3 contains 13 residues. In germline, CDR1 is MNHEY, CDR2 SMNVEV (reference sequence). For the CDR3, the DNA is TGTGCCAGCGATCCGGCCATTAACTATGGCTACACCTTC. It specifies CASDPAINYGYTF.

Note on this clone: Other DNA sequences from this sample encode an identical CDR3 as well. The V call is TRBV5-1, the J call TRBJ1-3, with D possibly being TRBD1 (5 bases). Trimming shortened V by 4 bases and J by 1 base, and 9 bases separated the two germline ends. The CDR3 has 14 amino acids. In germline, CDR1 is SGHRS, CDR2 YFSETQ. CDR3 sequence reads: CASSPQGSGNTIYF. CDR3 DNA: TGCGCCAGCAGCCCGCAGGGTTCTGGAAACACCATATATTTT.

V is TRBV9 and J is TRBJ2-5; TRBD2 agrees at 7 bases. The germline CDR1 and CDR2 sequences are SGDLS and YYNGEE. The CDR3 runs 15 residues. The junction had 11 bases not matched to a gene; V was cut back by 4 bases and J by 5 bases. Here the CDR3 DNA reads TGTGCCAGCAGCCCCCCTGGGGGGGGGAGGGAGACCCAGTACTTC. Protein: CASSPPGGGRETQYF. Full variable domain (outside the CDR3, taken from reference TRBV9 and TRBJ2-5): DSGVTQTPKHLITATGQRVTLRCSPRSGDLSVYWYQQSLDQGLQFLIQYYNGEERAKGNILERFSAQQFPDLHSELNLSSLELGDSALYFCASSPPGGGRETQYFGPGTRLLVL.

This chain uses TRBV4-1 with TRBJ2-4; TRBD1 might be the D (7 bases). V was clipped by 1 base and J by 0 bases, with 10 bases between them. Germline V gene lookup returns CDR1 MGHRA and CDR2 YSYEKL. The CDR3 extends over 16 amino acids. The CDR3 DNA reads TGCGCCAGCAGCCAAGGACAGGGACTAGCCAAAAACATTCAGTACTTC. This translates into CASSQGQGLAKNIQYF.

The chain employs TRBV2 and TRBJ2-4; possible D gene TRBD1, 6 bases. Trimming cost V 6 bases and J 5 bases, with 14 bases left between them. The CDR3 is 14 residues long. The germline CDR1 and CDR2 sequences are SNHLY and FYNNEI. The CDR3 spells CASSLDRNQNIQYF. The CDR3 DNA sequence: TGTGCCAGCAGCCTAGACAGGAACCAAAACATTCAGTACTTC.

The chain has TRBV3-1 (or the pseudogene TRBV3-2) and TRBJ2-3; 7 positions match TRBD2. Germline V CDR1 and CDR2: LGHDT, YNNKEL (reference sequence). CDR3 size: 14 residues. The J segment lost 1 base and the V segment lost 7 bases, leaving 5 bases of the junction unmatched. CDR3 coding DNA: TGTGCCAGCACCAGCCTAGCGGGCACAGATACGCAGTATTTT. Translated, it gives CASTSLAGTDTQYF.

The chain links TRBV28 to TRBJ2-7; 10 bases are shared with TRBD2. The CDR3 covers 14 residues. Losses at the gene ends were 7 bases for V and 2 bases for J; bases not matched to a gene: 5. CDR1 MDHEN and CDR2 SYDVKM come from the germline V gene. The CDR3 spells CASTRAGGTYEQYF. The DNA for the CDR3 is TGTGCCAGCACCCGAGCGGGAGGGACCTACGAGCAGTACTTC.

This clone was recorded only once. The chain carries TRBV2 and TRBJ1-2; D is perhaps TRBD1 (5 bases). There are 16 residues in the CDR3. V lost 3 bases and J lost 8, with 22 bases in between. The germline V gene encodes CDR1 SNHLY and CDR2 FYNNEI. CDR3 sequence: CASSDSSGTQGRGYTF. CDR3 in DNA: TGTGCCAGCAGTGATTCTTCGGGGACCCAAGGACGGGGCTACACCTTC.

This chain's CDR3 is CASSTLTSGVNEQFF. CDR3 bases: TGTGCCAGCAGTACCTTGACTAGCGGGGTCAATGAGCAGTTCTTC. The chain joins TRBV28 to TRBJ2-1; 11 nucleotides agree with TRBD2. This CDR3 region has 15 residues. The junction had 6 bases not matched to a gene; V was cut back by 5 bases and J by 6 bases. The germline V gene has CDR1 MDHEN and CDR2 SYDVKM.

This clone came up once. This chain connects TRBV6-5 to TRBJ1-1; the D is unclear. CDR1 is MNHEY, CDR2 SVGAGI, per germline. There are 14 residues in the CDR3. Deletions cut 7 bases from V and 0 bases from J, with 12 bases between. In nucleotides, the CDR3 is TGTGCCAGCACCTCGGGATCTATGAACACTGAAGCTTTCTTT. Protein product: CASTSGSMNTEAFF.

The CDR3 DNA follows: TGTGCCAGCAGCTTCGGCGGGCCGACAGGTCAGCCCCAGCATTTT. Amino acid sequence: CASSFGGPTGQPQHF. The rearrangement links TRBV5-5 to TRBJ1-5, with a possible D match to TRBD1 (6 bases). This CDR3 region has 15 residues. CDR1 is SGHKS and CDR2 is YYEKEE in the germline V gene (reference sequence). The V gene lost 2 bases and the J gene lost 6 bases, with 15 bases spanning the gap.

The chain couples TRBV6-2 or TRBV6-3 to TRBJ1-2, with a possible D match to TRBD1 (5 bases). In germline, CDR1 is MNHEY, CDR2 SVGEGT. The CDR3 runs to 14 residues. V lost 5 bases and J 4 bases, leaving 14 bases between the germline ends. CDR3 nucleotides: TGTGCCAGCAGTACCGGGGCCTCGGGCTATGGCTACACCTTC. This encodes CASSTGASGYGYTF.